Given below is one TCR beta chain in context. Antigen unknown. This clone may be a read error of a much larger clone one base away. The germline CDR1 and CDR2 sequences are SGHTA and FQGNSA. CDR3 size: 15 residues. Using its own MiXCR run on the reads, TCRdb lists one record per CDR3 protein. The sample has more than 400,000 distinct CDR3 sequences; 26% are singletons. This specimen belongs to a study of T cell repertoires in cytomegalovirus infection. Study context: An indication of both CMV infection and matching HLA type came from public TCR beta signatures. The study, taken as a whole, reports: In two of eight donors, the top clonotype was HLA-C-restricted CMV-specific. Summed frequency of shared TCR beta families picked out CMV carriers who also had the relevant HLA.

The clonotype originates from a human donor in good health (CMV status not recorded). Some clones in this sample may be carry-over from other donors' samples. The chain joins TRBV7-2 to TRBJ2-3, with 8 bases aligning to TRBD1. The sample consisted of PBMCs. CDR3 loop: CASGLAQGATDTQYF. The CDR3 DNA reads TGTGCCAGCGGCTTAGCGCAGGGGGCCACAGATACGCAGTATTTT.